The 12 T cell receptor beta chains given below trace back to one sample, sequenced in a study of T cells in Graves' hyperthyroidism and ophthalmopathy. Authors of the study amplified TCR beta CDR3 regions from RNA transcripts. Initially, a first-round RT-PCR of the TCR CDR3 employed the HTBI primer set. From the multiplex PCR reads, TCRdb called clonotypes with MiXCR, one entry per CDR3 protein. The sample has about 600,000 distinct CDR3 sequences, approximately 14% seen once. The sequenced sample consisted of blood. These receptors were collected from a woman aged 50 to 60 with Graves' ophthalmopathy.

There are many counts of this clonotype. CDR3 bases: TGTGCCAGCGCAGGGAGCACGCACACAGATACGCAGTATTTT. It codes for CASAGSTHTDTQYF. The chain is built from TRBV2 and TRBJ2-3; either TRBD1 or TRBD2 may supply D (5 bases each). V shed 8 bases and J shed 2 bases, with 14 bases lying between them. This CDR3 spans 14 amino acids. In germline, CDR1 is SNHLY, CDR2 FYNNEI.

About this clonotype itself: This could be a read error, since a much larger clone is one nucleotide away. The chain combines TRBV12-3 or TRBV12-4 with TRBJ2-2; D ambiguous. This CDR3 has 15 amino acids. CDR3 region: CAGSLGQRNTGELFF. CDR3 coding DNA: TGTGCCGGCAGTTTAGGGCAGCGGAACACCGGGGAGCTGTTTTTT.

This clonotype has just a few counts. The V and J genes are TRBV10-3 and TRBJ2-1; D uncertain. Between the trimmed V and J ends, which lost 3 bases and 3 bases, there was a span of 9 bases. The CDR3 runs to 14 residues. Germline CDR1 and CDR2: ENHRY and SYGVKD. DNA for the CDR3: TGTGCCATCAGTGAATCAGCGTTCTACAATGAGCAGTTCTTC. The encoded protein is CAISESAFYNEQFF.

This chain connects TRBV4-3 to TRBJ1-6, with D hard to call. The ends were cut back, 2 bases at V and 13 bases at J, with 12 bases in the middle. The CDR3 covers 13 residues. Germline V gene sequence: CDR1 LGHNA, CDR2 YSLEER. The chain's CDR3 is CASSQLPGQPLHF. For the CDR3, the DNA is TGCGCCAGCAGCCAACTTCCTGGGCAGCCCCTCCACTTT.

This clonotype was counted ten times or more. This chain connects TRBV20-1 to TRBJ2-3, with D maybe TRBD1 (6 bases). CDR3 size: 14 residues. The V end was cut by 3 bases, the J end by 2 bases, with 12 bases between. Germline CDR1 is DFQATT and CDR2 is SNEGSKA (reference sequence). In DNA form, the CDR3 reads TGCAGTGCTAGGCTAGAGGGACACACAGATACGCAGTATTTT. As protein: CSARLEGHTDTQYF.

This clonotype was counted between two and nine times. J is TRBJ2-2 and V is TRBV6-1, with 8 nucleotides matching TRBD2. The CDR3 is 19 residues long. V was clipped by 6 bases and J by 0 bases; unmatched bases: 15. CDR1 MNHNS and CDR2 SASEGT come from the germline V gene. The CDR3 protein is CASSGREAGAVANTGELFF. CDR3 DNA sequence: TGTGCCAGCAGCGGTCGGGAAGCGGGAGCTGTAGCGAACACCGGGGAGCTGTTTTTT.

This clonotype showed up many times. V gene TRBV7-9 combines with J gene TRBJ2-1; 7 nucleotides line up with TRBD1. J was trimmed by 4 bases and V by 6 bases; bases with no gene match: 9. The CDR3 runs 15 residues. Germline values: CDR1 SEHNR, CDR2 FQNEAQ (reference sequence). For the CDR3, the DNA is TGTGCCAGCAGGGGGCAGGACAGGAGTTACAATGAGCAGTTCTTC. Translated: CASRGQDRSYNEQFF.

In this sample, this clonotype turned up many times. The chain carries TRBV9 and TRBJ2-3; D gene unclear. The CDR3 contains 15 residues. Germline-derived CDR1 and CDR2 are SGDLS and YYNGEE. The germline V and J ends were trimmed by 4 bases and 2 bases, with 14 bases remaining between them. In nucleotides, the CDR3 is TGTGCCAGCAGCTCACGGAGATTACACACAGATACGCAGTATTTT. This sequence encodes CASSSRRLHTDTQYF.

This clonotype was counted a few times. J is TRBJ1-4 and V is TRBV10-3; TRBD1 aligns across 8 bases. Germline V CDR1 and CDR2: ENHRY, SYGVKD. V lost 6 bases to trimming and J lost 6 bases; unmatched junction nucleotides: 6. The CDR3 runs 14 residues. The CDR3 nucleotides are TGTGCCATCAGATCCGACAGGGGAGATGAAAAACTGTTTTTT. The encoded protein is CAIRSDRGDEKLFF.

The CDR3 here is CASSASRRGQGSSGANVLTF. Written as DNA, the CDR3 is TGTGCCAGCAGCGCCTCCCGCAGGGGACAGGGTTCCTCTGGGGCCAACGTCCTGACTTTC. V gene TRBV9 combines with J gene TRBJ2-6; 9 bases fit TRBD1. The CDR3 sequence is 20 residues long. CDR1 and CDR2 (germline): SGDLS, YYNGEE. Trimming at V came to 3 bases and at J to 0 bases, leaving 13 bases not matched to a gene.

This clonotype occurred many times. CDR3 sequence: CASSSRGHGYTF. The CDR3 DNA sequence: TGTGCCAGCAGTTCTAGGGGGCATGGCTACACCTTC. The chain joins TRBV28 to TRBJ1-2, with 7 nucleotides matching TRBD1. The CDR3 is 12 residues long. Germline V gene lookup returns CDR1 MDHEN and CDR2 SYDVKM. V shed 4 bases and J 6 bases; nucleotides not matched to a gene: 2.

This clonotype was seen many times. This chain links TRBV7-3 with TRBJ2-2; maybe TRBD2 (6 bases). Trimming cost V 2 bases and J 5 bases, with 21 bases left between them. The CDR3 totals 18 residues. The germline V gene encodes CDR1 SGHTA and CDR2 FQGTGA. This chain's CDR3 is CASSLLPLVAGTTGELFF. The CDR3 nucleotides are TGTGCCAGCAGCTTACTGCCTCTCGTTGCGGGAACTACCGGGGAGCTGTTTTTT. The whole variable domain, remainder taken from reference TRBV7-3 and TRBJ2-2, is GAGVSQTPSNKVTEKGKYVELRCDPISGHTALYWYRQSLGQGPEFLIYFQGTGAADDSGLPNDRFFAVRPEGSVSTLKIQRTERGDSAVYLCASSLLPLVAGTTGELFFGEGSRLTVL.